This T cell receptor beta chain was profiled in a study of molecular identifiers for immune sequencing clone quantification. This clonotype was seen ten or more times. TCRdb reprocessed the PCR reads with MiXCR, giving one entry per CDR3 protein. The repertoire includes 75,000 to 100,000 distinct CDR3 sequences, 15% to 20% of them detected once, and roughly 0.93% sits in the top ten. V was clipped by 0 bases and J by 0 bases; unmatched bases: 3. CDR3 size: 15 residues. Germline loops: CDR1 DFQATT, CDR2 SNEGSKA (reference sequence). The sequencing sample was made of naive CD8+ T cells from blood, with Jurkat cell RNA spiked in. Subset meaning: FACS-sorted CD8+CD4-CCR7+CD45RA+ naive T cells. The clonotype was recovered from a human donor in good health. Some libraries in this study had Jurkat cell RNA spiked in. This rearrangement joins TRBV20-1 to TRBJ2-7; TRBD2 matches at 9 bases. CDR3 protein: CSARDPSGNSYEQYF. The CDR3 DNA reads as TGCAGTGCTAGAGACCCTAGCGGGAACTCCTACGAGCAGTACTTC.